This TCR beta chain was documented in a study of blood T cell repertoires in COVID-19. The cohort comprised adults aged roughly 18 to 100 years residing in around 25 US areas. Assignments of participants to cohorts depended upon their own reported clinical history. The J segment lost 6 bases and the V segment lost 2 bases, leaving 10 bases of the junction unmatched. Per the germline V gene, CDR1 is SGHVS and CDR2 is FNYEAQ. This CDR3 has 17 residues. Clones were read by immunoSEQ multiplex PCR, and TCRdb kept only the in-frame ones, dropping some. Of roughly 220,000 clones listed, almost 85% are singletons.

V is TRBV7-6 and J is TRBJ2-2; 9 nucleotides match TRBD1. This sequence originates from a man aged 35 to 55 who had recovered from COVID-19. Input material: PBMCs or T cells enriched from blood (not recorded which). The DNA of the CDR3 is TGTGCCAGCAGCTTATTTGCGGGACAGGGAAAATCCGGGGAGCTGTTTTTT. Translating it yields CASSLFAGQGKSGELFF.